A single sample is the source of the 2 T cell receptor beta chains below, sequenced in a study of blood T cell repertoires in COVID-19. The assay was immunoSEQ multiplex PCR, and TCRdb's table has in-frame clones only and misses some. The top ten hold 2% to 2.5% of the sample, which has hundreds of thousands of clones, about 88% seen once. The sample comprised peripheral blood. The receptors were gathered from a woman between 40 and 50 years old who had recovered from COVID-19.

The chain is built from TRBV5-1 and TRBJ2-2; 7 nucleotides agree with TRBD1. There are 18 residues in the CDR3. V trimming: 3 bases; J trimming: 2 bases; junction bases outside the gene matches: 13. CDR1 is SGHRS, CDR2 YFSETQ, per germline. The DNA of the CDR3 is TGCGCCAGCAGCTCCTCCGTGGACAGGAGCATAAACACCGGGGAGCTGTTTTTT. Translating gives CASSSSVDRSINTGELFF.

J is TRBJ1-2 and V is TRBV9; 10 bases are shared with TRBD1. The V gene's germline CDR1 is SGDLS and CDR2 YYNGEE. J gave up 0 bases and V 0 bases, and 8 bases lay outside the gene matches. The CDR3 totals 18 residues. The CDR3 region is CASSVVADRGYTNYGYTF. In nucleotides, the CDR3 is TGTGCCAGCAGCGTAGTAGCGGACAGGGGGTACACTAACTATGGCTACACCTTC. Based on the CDR3 plus reference TRBV9 and TRBJ1-2, the full variable domain is DSGVTQTPKHLITATGQRVTLRCSPRSGDLSVYWYQQSLDQGLQFLIQYYNGEERAKGNILERFSAQQFPDLHSELNLSSLELGDSALYFCASSVVADRGYTNYGYTFGSGTRLTVV.